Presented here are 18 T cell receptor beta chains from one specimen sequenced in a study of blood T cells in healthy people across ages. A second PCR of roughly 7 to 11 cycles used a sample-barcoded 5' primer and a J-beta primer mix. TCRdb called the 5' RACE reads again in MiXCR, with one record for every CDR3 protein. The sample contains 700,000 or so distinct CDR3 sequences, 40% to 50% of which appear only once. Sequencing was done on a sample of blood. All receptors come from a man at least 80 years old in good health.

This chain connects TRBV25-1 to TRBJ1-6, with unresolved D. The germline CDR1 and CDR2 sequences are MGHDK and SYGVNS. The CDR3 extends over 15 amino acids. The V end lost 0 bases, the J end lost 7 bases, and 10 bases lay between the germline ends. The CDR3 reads CASSEYLQGNSPLHF. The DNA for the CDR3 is TGTGCCAGCAGTGAATATCTGCAAGGCAATTCACCCCTCCACTTT.

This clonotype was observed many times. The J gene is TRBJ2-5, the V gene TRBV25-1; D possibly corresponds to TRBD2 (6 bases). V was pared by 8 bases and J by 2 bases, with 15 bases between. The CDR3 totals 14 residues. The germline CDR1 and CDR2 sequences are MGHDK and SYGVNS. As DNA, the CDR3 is TGTGCCAGCGGAATGCCGGGACTTCAAGAGACCCAGTACTTC. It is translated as CASGMPGLQETQYF.

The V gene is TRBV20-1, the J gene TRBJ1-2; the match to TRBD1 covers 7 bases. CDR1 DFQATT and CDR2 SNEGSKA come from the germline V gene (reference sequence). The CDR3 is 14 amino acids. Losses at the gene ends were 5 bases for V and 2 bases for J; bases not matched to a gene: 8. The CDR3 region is CSAPGKGANYGYTF. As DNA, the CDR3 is TGCAGTGCTCCGGGTAAGGGGGCGAACTATGGCTACACCTTC.

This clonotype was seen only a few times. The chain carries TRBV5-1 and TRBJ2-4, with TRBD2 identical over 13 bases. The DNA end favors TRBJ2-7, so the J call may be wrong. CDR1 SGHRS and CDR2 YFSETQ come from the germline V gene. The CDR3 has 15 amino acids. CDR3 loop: CASSLGGTSGDEQYF. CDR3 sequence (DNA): TGCGCCAGCAGCTTGGGGGGGACTAGCGGGGACGAGCAGTACTTC.

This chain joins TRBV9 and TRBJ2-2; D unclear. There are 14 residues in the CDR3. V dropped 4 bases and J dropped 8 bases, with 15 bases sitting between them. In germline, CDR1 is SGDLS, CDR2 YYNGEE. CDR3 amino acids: CASSPDVARGELFF. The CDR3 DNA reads TGTGCCAGCAGCCCCGATGTGGCGAGAGGGGAGCTGTTTTTT.

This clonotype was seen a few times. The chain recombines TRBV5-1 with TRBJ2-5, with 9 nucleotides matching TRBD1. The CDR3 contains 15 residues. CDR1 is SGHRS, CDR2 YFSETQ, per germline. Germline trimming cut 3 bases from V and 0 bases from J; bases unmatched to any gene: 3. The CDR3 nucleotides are TGCGCCAGCAGCTGGACAGGGGCCAACCAAGAGACCCAGTACTTC. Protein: CASSWTGANQETQYF.

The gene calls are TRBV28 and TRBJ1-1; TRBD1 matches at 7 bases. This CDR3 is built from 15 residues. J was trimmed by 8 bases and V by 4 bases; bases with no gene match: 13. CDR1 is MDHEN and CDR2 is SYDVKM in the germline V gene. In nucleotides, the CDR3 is TGTGCCAGCAGTTCACTCCGGGACAGACCGTGGGAAGCTTTCTTT. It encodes CASSSLRDRPWEAFF. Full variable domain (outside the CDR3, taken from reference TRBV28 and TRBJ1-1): DVKVTQSSRYLVKRTGEKVFLECVQDMDHENMFWYRQDPGLGLRLIYFSYDVKMKEKGDIPEGYSVSREKKERFSLILESASTNQTSMYLCASSSLRDRPWEAFFGQGTRLTVV.

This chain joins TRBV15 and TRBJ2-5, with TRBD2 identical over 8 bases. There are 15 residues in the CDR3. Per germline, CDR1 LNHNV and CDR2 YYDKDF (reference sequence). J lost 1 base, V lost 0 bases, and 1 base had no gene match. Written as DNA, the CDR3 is TGTGCCACCAGCAGAGATCTAGCGGGCCAAGAGACCCAGTACTTC. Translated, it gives CATSRDLAGQETQYF.

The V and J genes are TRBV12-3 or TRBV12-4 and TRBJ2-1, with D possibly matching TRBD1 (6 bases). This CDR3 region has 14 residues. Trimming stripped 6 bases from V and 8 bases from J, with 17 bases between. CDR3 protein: CASRHPAGVDEQFF. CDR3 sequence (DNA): TGTGCCAGCAGACACCCAGCAGGGGTCGATGAGCAGTTCTTC.

The CDR3 here is CASSPREYTGELFF. Here the CDR3 DNA reads TGTGCCAGCAGCCCCCGAGAGTACACCGGGGAGCTGTTTTTT. This chain uses TRBV7-2 with TRBJ2-2, with D uncertain. The CDR3 runs to 14 residues. From germline, CDR1 is SGHTA and CDR2 FQGNSA. Trimming removed 5 bases from V and 3 bases from J, with 10 bases in between.

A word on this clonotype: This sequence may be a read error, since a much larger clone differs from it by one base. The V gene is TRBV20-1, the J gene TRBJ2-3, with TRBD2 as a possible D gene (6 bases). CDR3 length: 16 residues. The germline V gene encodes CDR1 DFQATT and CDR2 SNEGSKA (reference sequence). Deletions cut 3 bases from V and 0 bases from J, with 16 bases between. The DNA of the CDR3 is TGCAGTGCTAGCCCCTTTACTAGCACCAGCACAGATACGCAGTATTTT. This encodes CSASPFTSTSTDTQYF.

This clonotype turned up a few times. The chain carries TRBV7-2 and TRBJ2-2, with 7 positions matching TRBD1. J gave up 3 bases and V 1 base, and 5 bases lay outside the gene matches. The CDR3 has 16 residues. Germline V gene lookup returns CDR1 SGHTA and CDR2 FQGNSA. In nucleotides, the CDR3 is TGTGCCAGCAGCTTAGGGCCAGGGGGTCACACCGGGGAGCTGTTTTTT. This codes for CASSLGPGGHTGELFF.

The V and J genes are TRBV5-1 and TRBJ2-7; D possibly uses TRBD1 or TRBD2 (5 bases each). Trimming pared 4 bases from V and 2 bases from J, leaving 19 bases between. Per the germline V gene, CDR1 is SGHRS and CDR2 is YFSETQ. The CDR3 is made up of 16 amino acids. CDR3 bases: TGCGCCAGCAGCCAAAATGGGGGAGTCTCAGCCTACGAGCAGTACTTC. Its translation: CASSQNGGVSAYEQYF. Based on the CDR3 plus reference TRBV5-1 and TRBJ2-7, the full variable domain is KAGVTQTPRYLIKTRGQQVTLSCSPISGHRSVSWYQQTPGQGLQFLFEYFSETQRNKGNFPGRFSGRQFSNSRSEMNVSTLELGDSALYLCASSQNGGVSAYEQYFGPGTRLTVT.

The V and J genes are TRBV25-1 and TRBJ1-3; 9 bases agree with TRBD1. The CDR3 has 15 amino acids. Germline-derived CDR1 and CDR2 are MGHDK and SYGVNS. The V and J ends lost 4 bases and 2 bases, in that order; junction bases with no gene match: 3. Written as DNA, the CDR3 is TGTGCCAGCAGTGTGGGACAGGGTCCTGGAAACACCATATATTTT. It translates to CASSVGQGPGNTIYF. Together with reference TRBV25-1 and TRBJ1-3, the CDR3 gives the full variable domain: EADIYQTPRYLVIGTGKKITLECSQTMGHDKMYWYQQDPGMELHLIHYSYGVNSTEKGDLSSESTVSRIRTEHFPLTLESARPSHTSQYLCASSVGQGPGNTIYFGEGSWLTVV.

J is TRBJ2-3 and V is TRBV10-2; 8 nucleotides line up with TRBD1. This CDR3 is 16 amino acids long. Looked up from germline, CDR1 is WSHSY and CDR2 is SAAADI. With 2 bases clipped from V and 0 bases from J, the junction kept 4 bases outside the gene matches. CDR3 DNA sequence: TGCGCCAGCAGTGAGCGGGACAGGATTAGCACAGATACGCAGTATTTT. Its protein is CASSERDRISTDTQYF.

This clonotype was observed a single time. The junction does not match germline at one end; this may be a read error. CDR3 loop: CACSDDLSGRASYNEQYF. CDR3 coding DNA: TGTGCCTGCAGCGACGACCTCAGCGGGAGGGCCTCCTACAATGAGCAGTACTTC. This chain joins TRBV9 and TRBJ2-5, with 10 bases that match TRBD2. The CDR3 has 18 amino acids. The germline V gene encodes CDR1 SGDLS and CDR2 YYNGEE.

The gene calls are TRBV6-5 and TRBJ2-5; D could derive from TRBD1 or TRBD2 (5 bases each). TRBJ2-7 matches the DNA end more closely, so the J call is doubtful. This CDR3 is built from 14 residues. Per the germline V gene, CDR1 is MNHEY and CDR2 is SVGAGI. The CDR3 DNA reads TGTGCCAGCAGCCGAGGGGCTTTGAGCGGCGAGCAGTACTTC. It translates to CASSRGALSGEQYF.

The CDR3 nucleotides are TGCAGCGTTGAACGGGAAGCGGGAGTCTGGAGGAACAATGAGCAGTTCTTC. Amino acid sequence: CSVEREAGVWRNNEQFF. The V call is TRBV29-1, the J call TRBJ2-1, with 8 nucleotides matching TRBD2. Trimming at V came to 2 bases and at J to 5 bases, leaving 14 bases not matched to a gene. The CDR3 has 17 residues. Per the germline V gene, CDR1 is SQVTM and CDR2 is ANQGSEA.